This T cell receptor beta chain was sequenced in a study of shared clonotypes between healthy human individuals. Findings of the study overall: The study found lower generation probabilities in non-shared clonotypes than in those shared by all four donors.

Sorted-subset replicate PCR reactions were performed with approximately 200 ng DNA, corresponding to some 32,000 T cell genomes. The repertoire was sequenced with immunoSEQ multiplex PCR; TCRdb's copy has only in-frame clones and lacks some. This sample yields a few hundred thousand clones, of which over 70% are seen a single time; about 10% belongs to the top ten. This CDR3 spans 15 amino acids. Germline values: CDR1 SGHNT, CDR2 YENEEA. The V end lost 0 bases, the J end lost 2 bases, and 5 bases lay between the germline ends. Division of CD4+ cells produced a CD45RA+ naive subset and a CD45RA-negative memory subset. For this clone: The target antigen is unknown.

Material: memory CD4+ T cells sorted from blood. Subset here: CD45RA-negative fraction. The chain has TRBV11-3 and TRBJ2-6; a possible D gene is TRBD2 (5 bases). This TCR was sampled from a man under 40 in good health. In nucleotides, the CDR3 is TGTGCCAGCAGCTTAGACGGGACTGGGGCCAACGTCCTGACTTTC. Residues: CASSLDGTGANVLTF.